This T cell receptor (beta chain) was identified during a study of T cell responses to AZD1222 COVID-19 vaccine. V gave up 4 bases and J gave up 8 bases; unmatched junction bases: 8. The CDR3 consists of 13 residues. CDR1 SGHRS and CDR2 YFSETQ come from the germline V gene. This clone occurred once. Some clones are missing from TCRdb's copy, which holds only in-frame ones; the method was immunoSEQ multiplex PCR. The table records about 150,000 clones, 90% to 95% of them present only once. The study pooled second doses at about 4 or about 12 weeks. The J gene is TRBJ1-2, the V gene TRBV5-1; 7 bases line up with TRBD1. This receptor was obtained from an adult who received the AZD1222 COVID-19 vaccine. Sample: peripheral blood, taken 28 days after the second AZD1222 dose. CDR3 loop: CASSQGQLAGYTF. CDR3 bases: TGCGCCAGCAGCCAGGGACAGCTAGCAGGCTACACCTTC. Based on the CDR3 plus reference TRBV5-1 and TRBJ1-2, the full variable domain is KAGVTQTPRYLIKTRGQQVTLSCSPISGHRSVSWYQQTPGQGLQFLFEYFSETQRNKGNFPGRFSGRQFSNSRSEMNVSTLELGDSALYLCASSQGQLAGYTFGSGTRLTVV.